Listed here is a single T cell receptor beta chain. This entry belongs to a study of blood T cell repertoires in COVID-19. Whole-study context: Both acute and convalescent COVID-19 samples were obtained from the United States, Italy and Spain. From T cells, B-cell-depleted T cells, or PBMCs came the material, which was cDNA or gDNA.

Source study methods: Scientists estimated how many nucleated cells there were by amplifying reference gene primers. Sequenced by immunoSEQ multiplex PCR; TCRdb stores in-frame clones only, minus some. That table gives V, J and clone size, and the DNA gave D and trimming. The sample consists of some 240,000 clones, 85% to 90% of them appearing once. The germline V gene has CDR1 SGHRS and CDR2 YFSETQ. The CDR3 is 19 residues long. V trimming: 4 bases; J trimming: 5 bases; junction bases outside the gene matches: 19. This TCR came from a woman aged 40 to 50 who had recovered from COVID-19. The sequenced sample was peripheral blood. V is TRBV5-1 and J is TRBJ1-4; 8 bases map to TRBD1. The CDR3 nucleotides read TGCGCCAGCAGCCCCCGGACAGGGTACGAGATCGGGACGAATGAAAAACTGTTTTTT. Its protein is CASSPRTGYEIGTNEKLFF.